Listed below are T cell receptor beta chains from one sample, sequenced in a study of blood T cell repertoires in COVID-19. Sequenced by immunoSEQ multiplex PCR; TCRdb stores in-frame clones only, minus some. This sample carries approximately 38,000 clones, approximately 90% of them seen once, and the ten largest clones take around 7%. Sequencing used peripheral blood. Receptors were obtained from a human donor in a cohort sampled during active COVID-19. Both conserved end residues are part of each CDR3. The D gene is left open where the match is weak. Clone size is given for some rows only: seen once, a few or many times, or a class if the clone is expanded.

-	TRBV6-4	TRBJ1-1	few	TGTGCCAGCAGTGAGAAGCAGACGGGGAACACTGAAGCTTTCTTT	CASSEKQTGNTEAFF
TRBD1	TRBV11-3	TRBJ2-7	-	TGTGCCAGCAGCCCAACGAGGGGGCACAACGAGCAGTACTTC	CASSPTRGHNEQYF
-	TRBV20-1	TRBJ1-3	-	TGCAGTGCTAGTCAGCAGGGCTTGGCTGGAAACACCATATATTTT	CSASQQGLAGNTIYF
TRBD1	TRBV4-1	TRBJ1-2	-	TGCGCCAGCAGCCGGACCGGGACAGGGCCAGGTAGCGGCTATGGCTACACCTTC	CASSRTGTGPGSGYGYTF
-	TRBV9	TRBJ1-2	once	TGTGCCAGCAGCGGGGGGTCGGGGGACTATGGCTACACCTTC	CASSGGSGDYGYTF
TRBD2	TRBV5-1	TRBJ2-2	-	TGCGCCAGCAGCTTGGGCGGGAGGGGCGCCGGGGAGCTGTTTTTT	CASSLGGRGAGELFF
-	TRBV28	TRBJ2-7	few	TGTGCCAGCAGTTTAAAGGACTTCTCCTACGAGCAGTACTTC	CASSLKDFSYEQYF
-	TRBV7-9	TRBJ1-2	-	TGTGCCAGCGGCCGCGACAACTCGTTGGGCTACACCTTC	CASGRDNSLGYTF
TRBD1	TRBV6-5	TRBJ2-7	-	TGTGCCAGCAGTTATGATCGGGACAGGGTGTACGAGCAGTACTTC	CASSYDRDRVYEQYF
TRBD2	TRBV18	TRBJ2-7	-	TGTGCCAGCTCACCTAGCGGACTAGCGAACTACGAGCAGTACTTC	CASSPSGLANYEQYF
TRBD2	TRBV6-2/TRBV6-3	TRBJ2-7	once	TGTGCCAGCAGTTACAGCCCCCTAGCGGGAGTAGGAGAGCAGTACTTC	CASSYSPLAGVGEQYF
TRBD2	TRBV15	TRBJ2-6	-	TGTGCCACCAGCCGGGGGAGAGCGGGGTCCTCTGGGGCCAACGTCCTGACTTTC	CATSRGRAGSSGANVLTF
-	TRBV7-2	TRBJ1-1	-	TGTGCCAGCAGCCCCCAATCAGGAACCATAATCAACACTGAAGCTTTCTTT	CASSPQSGTIINTEAFF
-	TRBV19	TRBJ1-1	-	TGTGCCAGTAACCCAAGTCGGGTGACTGAAGCTTTCTTT	CASNPSRVTEAFF
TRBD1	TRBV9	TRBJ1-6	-	TGTGCCAGCAGCGCGAAGACAGGGGTGAATAATTCACCCCTCCACTTT	CASSAKTGVNNSPLHF
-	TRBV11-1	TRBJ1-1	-	TGTGCCAGCAGCTTTAACGGCGGGAACACTGAAGCTTTCTTT	CASSFNGGNTEAFF
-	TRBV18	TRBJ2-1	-	TGTGCCAGCTCACCACCGATGGGAGGTGAGCAGTTCTTC	CASSPPMGGEQFF
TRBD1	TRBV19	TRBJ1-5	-	TGTGCCAGTAGTCCGTCACGACAGGGGGCAGGCAATCAGCCCCAGCATTTT	CASSPSRQGAGNQPQHF
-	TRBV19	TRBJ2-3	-	TGTGCCAGTAGTAGGACAGCCACTAGCACAGATACGCAGTATTTT	CASSRTATSTDTQYF
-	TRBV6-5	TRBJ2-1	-	TGTGCCAGCAGCCCCTCCAGCGGGCGATATAATGAGCAGTTCTTC	CASSPSSGRYNEQFF
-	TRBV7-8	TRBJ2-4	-	TGTGCCAGCAGCCGAGATCTAGCCAAAAACATTCAGTACTTC	CASSRDLAKNIQYF
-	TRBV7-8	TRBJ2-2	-	TGTGCCAGCAGCTTATCCGGGAACACCGGGGAGCTGTTTTTT	CASSLSGNTGELFF
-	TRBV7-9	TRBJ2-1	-	TGTGCCAGCAGGCCCGGGACCTACAATGAGCAGTTCTTC	CASRPGTYNEQFF
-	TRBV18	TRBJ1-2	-	TGTGCCAGCTCACCGCAATTCGTGCGGGGGGCGCTTGTTGGCTACACCTTC	CASSPQFVRGALVGYTF
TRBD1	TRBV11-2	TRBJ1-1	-	TGTGCCAGCAGCTTTGGGACAGGGAGTTCGGCTTTCTTT	CASSFGTGSSAFF
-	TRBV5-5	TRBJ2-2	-	TGTGCCAGCAACGGCCGGGACACAGGGTTCACCGGGGAGCTGTTTTTT	CASNGRDTGFTGELFF